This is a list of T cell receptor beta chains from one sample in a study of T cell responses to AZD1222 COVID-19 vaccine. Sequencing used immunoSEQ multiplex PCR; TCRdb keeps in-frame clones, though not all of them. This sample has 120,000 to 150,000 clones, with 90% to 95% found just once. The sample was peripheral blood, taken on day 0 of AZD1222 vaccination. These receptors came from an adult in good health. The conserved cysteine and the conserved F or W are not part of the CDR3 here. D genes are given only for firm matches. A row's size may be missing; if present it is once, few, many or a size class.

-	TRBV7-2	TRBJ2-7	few	ASSLAGVYEQY
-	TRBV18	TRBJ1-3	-	ASSPQDVRGISGNTIY
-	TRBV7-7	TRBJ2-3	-	ASSLSVGAPDTQY
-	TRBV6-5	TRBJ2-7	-	ASRDNYEQY
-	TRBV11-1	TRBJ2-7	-	ASSLERDYPYEQY
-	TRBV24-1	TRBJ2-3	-	ATSGGGTQY
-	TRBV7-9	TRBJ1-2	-	ASSERRDGYT
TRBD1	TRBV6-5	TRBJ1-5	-	ASRGSTGEGQPQH
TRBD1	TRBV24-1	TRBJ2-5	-	ATSDPDREETQY
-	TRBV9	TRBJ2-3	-	ASSGTTKASTDTQY
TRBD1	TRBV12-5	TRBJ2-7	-	ASGLGTGFYEQY
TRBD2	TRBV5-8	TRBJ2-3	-	ASSLNQGTSGSTSTDTQY
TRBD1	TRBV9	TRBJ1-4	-	ASSPRTGADEKLF
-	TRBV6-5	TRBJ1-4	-	ASSNSRSGEKLF
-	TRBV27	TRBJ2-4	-	ASSYGRAKNIQY
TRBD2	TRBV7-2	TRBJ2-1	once	ASSLRSGAYNEQF
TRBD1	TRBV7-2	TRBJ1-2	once	ASSFGTGDYGYT
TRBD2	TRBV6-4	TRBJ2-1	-	ASSVEAAGGNEQF
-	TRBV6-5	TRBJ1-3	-	ASSFLPLSGNTIY
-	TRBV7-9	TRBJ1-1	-	ASSLQGGETEAF
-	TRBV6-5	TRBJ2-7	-	ASSPSYEQY
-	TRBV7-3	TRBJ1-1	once	ASSLGGVTNTEAF
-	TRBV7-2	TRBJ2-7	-	ASSRIAGFEQY
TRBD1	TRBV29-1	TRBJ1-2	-	SVKLTTGTGYT
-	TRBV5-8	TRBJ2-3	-	ASSLRRSTDTQY
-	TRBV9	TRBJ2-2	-	ASSVDMSGELF
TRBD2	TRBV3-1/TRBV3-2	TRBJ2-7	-	ASSPRVRTSSSEQY
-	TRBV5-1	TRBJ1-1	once	ASSPGGGSDEAF
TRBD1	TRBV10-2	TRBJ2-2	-	ASSGDSLNTGELF
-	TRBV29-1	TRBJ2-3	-	SGRGGRGLSTDTQY
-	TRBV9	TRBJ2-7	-	ASSDDGTTGYEQY
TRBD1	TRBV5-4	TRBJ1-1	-	ASSLTGGANTEAF
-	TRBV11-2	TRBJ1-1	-	ASSLVRRTEAF
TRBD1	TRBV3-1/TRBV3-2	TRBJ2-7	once	ASSQEGTVIREQY
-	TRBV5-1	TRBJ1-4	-	ASSLTGTSNEKLF
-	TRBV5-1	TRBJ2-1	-	ASSLMAGQNNEQF
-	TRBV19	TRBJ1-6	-	ASSITELSPLH
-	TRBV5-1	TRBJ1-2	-	ASSPSGGGDNYGYT
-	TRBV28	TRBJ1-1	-	ASSSLLGVGTEAF
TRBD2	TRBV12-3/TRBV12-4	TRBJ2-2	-	ASSPGTSLF
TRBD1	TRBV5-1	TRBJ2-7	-	ASSLASTGGSREQY
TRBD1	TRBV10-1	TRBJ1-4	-	ASSEGTGVRGEKLF
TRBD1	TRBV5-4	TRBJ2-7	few	ASSLKGASYEQY